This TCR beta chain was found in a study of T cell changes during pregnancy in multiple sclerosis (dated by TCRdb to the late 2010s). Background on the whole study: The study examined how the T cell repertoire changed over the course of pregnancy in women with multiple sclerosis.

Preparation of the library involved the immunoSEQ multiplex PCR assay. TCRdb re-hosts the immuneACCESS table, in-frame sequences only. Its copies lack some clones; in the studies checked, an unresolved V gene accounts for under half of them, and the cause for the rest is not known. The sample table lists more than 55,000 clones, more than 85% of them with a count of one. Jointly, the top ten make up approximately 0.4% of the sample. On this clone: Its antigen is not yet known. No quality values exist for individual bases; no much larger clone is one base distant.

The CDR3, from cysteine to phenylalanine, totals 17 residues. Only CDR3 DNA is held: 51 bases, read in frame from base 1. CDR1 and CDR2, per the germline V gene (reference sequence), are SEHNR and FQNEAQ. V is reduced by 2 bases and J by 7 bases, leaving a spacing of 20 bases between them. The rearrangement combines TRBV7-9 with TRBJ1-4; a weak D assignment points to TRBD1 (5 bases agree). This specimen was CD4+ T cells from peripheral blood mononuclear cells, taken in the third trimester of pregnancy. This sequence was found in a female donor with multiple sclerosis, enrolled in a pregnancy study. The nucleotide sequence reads TGTGCCAGCAGCTTAACTTTCGCAGGGAGGACACCTGAAAAACTGTTTTTT. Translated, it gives CASSLTFAGRTPEKLFF.